This is a list of T cell receptor beta chains from one sample in a study of somatic mutations in cytotoxic T cells in rheumatoid arthritis. Clones were read by immunoSEQ multiplex PCR, and TCRdb kept only the in-frame ones, dropping some. The table has approximately 30,000 clones, approximately 78% seen once. The sample consisted of CD8+ T cells sorted from blood. The receptor set was obtained from an adult with rheumatoid arthritis. CDR3s include the opening cysteine and the closing phenylalanine or tryptophan. D genes are given only for firm matches. Rows may omit the clone size; those that give it use once, few, many or a size class.

D	V	size	J	DNA	CDR3
TRBD2	TRBV7-3	once	TRBJ2-7	TGTGCCAGCAGCTTACCGCGGGAGACCCACGAGCAGTACTTC	CASSLPRETHEQYF
NA	TRBV19	NA	TRBJ1-2	TGTGCCAGTAGTAACCTCTATGGCTACACCTTC	CASSNLYGYTF
NA	TRBV2	NA	TRBJ2-5	TGTGCCAGCAGTGAGGAATACCAGCTCCGAGAGACCCAGTACTTC	CASSEEYQLRETQYF
TRBD1	TRBV28	few	TRBJ1-2	TGTGCCAGCAGTTTCGACAGGGGCCCATATGGCTACACCTTC	CASSFDRGPYGYTF
NA	TRBV18	NA	TRBJ1-3	TGTGCCAGCTCATCCGGGGTGGTTGACACCATATATTTT	CASSSGVVDTIYF
NA	TRBV28	NA	TRBJ2-7	TGTGCCAGCACCCTGGGGGGCATGATCTCCTACGAGCAGTACTTC	CASTLGGMISYEQYF
NA	TRBV4-2	NA	TRBJ2-1	TGTGCCAGCAGCCCTACGGAGGCCAGGGAGCAGTTCTTC	CASSPTEAREQFF
NA	TRBV14	NA	TRBJ2-7	TGTGCCAGCAGCCAAGATGTGGGGGCTCCGTCCTACGAGCAGTACTTC	CASSQDVGAPSYEQYF
TRBD2	TRBV10-3	NA	TRBJ2-1	TGTGCCATCAGTGGCTCTAGCGGGGGGCCCTACAATGAGCAGTTCTTC	CAISGSSGGPYNEQFF
NA	TRBV27	NA	TRBJ2-7	TGTGCCAGCAGTTTCAGCCAGGGGAGCTCCTACGAGCAGTACTTC	CASSFSQGSSYEQYF
NA	TRBV7-8	NA	TRBJ2-7	TGTGCCAGCAGCCAACAGACTAGTGGATACGAGCAGTACTTC	CASSQQTSGYEQYF
NA	TRBV6-5	few	TRBJ1-6	TGTGCCAGCAGTTACGGCAGTCACTATAATTCACCCCTCCACTTT	CASSYGSHYNSPLHF
NA	TRBV29-1	NA	TRBJ2-2	TGCAGCGCCCTGGTGGGGGACACCGGGGAGCTGTTTTTT	CSALVGDTGELFF
TRBD2	TRBV4-2	NA	TRBJ2-1	TGTGCCAGCAGCCAAGATACCCCCCGTCTAGCGGCCACACACAATGAGCAGTTCTTC	CASSQDTPRLAATHNEQFF
NA	TRBV4-1	NA	TRBJ1-2	TGCGCCAGCAGCCCGAGAATAGAAAACTATGGCTACACCTTC	CASSPRIENYGYTF
NA	TRBV5-1	NA	TRBJ2-7	TGCGCCAGCAGCCCTCATCTTCCGGCGGGTAGCTCCTACGAGCAGTACTTC	CASSPHLPAGSSYEQYF